A selection of T cell receptor beta chains follows, all from one sample in a study of blood T cell repertoires in COVID-19. Data came from immunoSEQ multiplex PCR; TCRdb stores just in-frame clones and leaves some out. The sample has around 110,000 clones, around 88% seen once. The sequencing input was peripheral blood. Every receptor here comes from a man aged 50 or older with active or convalescent COVID-19. Each CDR3 is given with its conserved first and last residue.

v_call	j_call	cdr3_aa
TRBV19	TRBJ2-2	CASSIGETGGTNTGELFF
TRBV6-5	TRBJ1-2	CASSYSGQGDGYTF
TRBV5-1	TRBJ2-1	CASSSGLAGYNEQFF
TRBV3-1/TRBV3-2	TRBJ1-5	CASSQGHSNQPQHF
TRBV4-1	TRBJ1-4	CASSSPGVTNEKLFF
TRBV7-2	TRBJ2-5	CASSRTGSETQYF
TRBV19	TRBJ1-2	CASSPTDSPYGYTF
TRBV28	TRBJ1-5	CATKQGGQPQHF
TRBV24-1	TRBJ2-7	CATSDQQTYEQYF
TRBV11-2	TRBJ1-5	CASSLRGNQPQHF
TRBV2	TRBJ2-7	CASSAGQGLTYEQYF
TRBV28	TRBJ2-7	CASRDYRYEQYF
TRBV7-9	TRBJ1-2	CASSLGRGNYGYTF
TRBV19	TRBJ2-7	CASRPQGPVGEQYF
TRBV7-2	TRBJ1-5	CASSPGGSNQPQHF
TRBV7-9	TRBJ2-5	CASSWGQGFETQYF
TRBV3-1/TRBV3-2	TRBJ2-7	CASSLSGGKPSYEQYF
TRBV6-4	TRBJ2-6	CASSDSMGGTGANVLTF
TRBV6-1	TRBJ2-7	CASSEVGSTYEQYF
TRBV6-5	TRBJ2-1	CASRLLDRNEQFF
TRBV9	TRBJ2-3	CASSVVQGVIDTQYF
TRBV7-8	TRBJ2-7	CASSRMAGLSSYEQYF
TRBV6-5	TRBJ1-4	CASSMDRSNEKLFF
TRBV7-9	TRBJ2-5	CASSRTGGQETQYF
TRBV6-5	TRBJ1-1	CASTQGVNTEAFF
TRBV9	TRBJ2-1	CASSPHSGLEGNEQFF
TRBV24-1	TRBJ2-3	CATSDLRQGRADTQYF
TRBV5-1	TRBJ2-3	CASSLGQADTQYF
TRBV30	TRBJ2-1	CAWSVAGGEQFF
TRBV7-6	TRBJ2-5	CASSLETSGSGGGTQYF
TRBV5-1	TRBJ2-3	CASTRDRVVDTQYF
TRBV28	TRBJ2-7	CASRQGSYEQYF
TRBV14	TRBJ2-1	CASSQVLLAGGNNEQFF
TRBV9	TRBJ2-5	CASSTQGAQETQYF
TRBV5-1	TRBJ2-2	CASRWTGEDTGELFF
TRBV5-8	TRBJ1-1	CASSLGQMFEPFF
TRBV24-1	TRBJ2-1	CATSDSRVNEQFF
TRBV5-6	TRBJ1-1	CASSLFRWRMNTEAFF
TRBV7-8	TRBJ2-7	CASRRGTSGSYEQYF
TRBV18	TRBJ2-3	CASSPPFLAGADTQYF
TRBV3-1/TRBV3-2	TRBJ2-2	CASSQDMRTGGTGELFF
TRBV23-1	TRBJ1-5	CASSQPPGQGSQPQHF
TRBV4-1	TRBJ1-2	CASSQGRRGGSYGYTF
TRBV2	TRBJ1-4	CASNRARGEKLFF
TRBV28	TRBJ1-2	CASSPVHWSYGYTF
TRBV28	TRBJ2-7	CASSLAITTDEQYF
TRBV15	TRBJ1-2	CATSAQWLGYTF
TRBV5-1	TRBJ1-2	CASSFPDYGYTF
TRBV19	TRBJ2-2	CASSRQGAGDTGELFF
TRBV27	TRBJ2-7	CASSLRRGTLEQYF
TRBV30	TRBJ1-5	CAWSADGTSDSNQPQHF
TRBV19	TRBJ2-7	CASSIVQGRGEQYF
TRBV7-2	TRBJ2-2	CASNKGLAGIGGELFF
TRBV4-3	TRBJ2-7	CASSQELARAYEQYF
TRBV6-6	TRBJ1-6	CASSQSRDRGHNSPLHF
TRBV6-4	TRBJ1-4	CASSDPGTGSFATNEKLFF
TRBV24-1	TRBJ2-1	CATSDKAEPFYEQFF
TRBV5-1	TRBJ2-5	CASSSRGGSGETQYF
TRBV12-3/TRBV12-4	TRBJ2-1	CASRGQNYNEQFF